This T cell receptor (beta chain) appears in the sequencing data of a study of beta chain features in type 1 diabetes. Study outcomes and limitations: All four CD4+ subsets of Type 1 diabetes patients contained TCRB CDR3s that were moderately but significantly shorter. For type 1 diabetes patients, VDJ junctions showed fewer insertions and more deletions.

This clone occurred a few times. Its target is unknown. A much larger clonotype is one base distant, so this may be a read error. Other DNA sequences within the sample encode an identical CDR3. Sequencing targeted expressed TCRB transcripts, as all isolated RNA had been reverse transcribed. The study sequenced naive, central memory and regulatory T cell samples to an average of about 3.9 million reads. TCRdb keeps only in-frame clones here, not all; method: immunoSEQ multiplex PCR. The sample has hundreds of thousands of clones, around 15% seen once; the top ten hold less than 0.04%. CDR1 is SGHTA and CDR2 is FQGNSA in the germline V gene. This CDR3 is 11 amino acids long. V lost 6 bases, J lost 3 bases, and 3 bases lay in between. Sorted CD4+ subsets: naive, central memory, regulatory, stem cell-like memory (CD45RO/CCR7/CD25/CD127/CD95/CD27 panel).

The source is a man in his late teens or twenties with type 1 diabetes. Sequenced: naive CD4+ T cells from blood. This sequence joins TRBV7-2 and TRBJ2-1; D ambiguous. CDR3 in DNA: TGTGCCAGCAGTTTCTACAATGAGCAGTTCTTC. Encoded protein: CASSFYNEQFF.